The 2 T cell receptor beta chains listed next were all sequenced from one sample in a study of T-cell reconstitution after alpha-beta-depleted transplantation in children. Unique molecular identifiers were incorporated into the prepared TCRbeta library. In TCRdb, the PCR reads were re-called with MiXCR into one record per CDR3 protein. Of 300,000 to 400,000 distinct CDR3 sequences in the sample, around 15% were seen once. This specimen was PBMCs, mostly from graft donor cells, taken 360 days after TCRalphabeta/CD19-depleted stem cell transplant. These receptors were collected from a male patient under 10 years old who had a stem cell transplant for acute lymphoblastic leukemia, so the T cells may come from the graft donor.

This clonotype was observed a handful of times. The chain recombines TRBV12-3 or TRBV12-4 with TRBJ2-7; TRBD2 aligns across 10 bases. With 5 bases clipped from V and 7 bases from J, the junction kept 8 bases outside the gene matches. The CDR3 totals 14 residues. DNA of the CDR3: TGTGCCAGCAGTCCTCTAGCGGGAGTGGGGGAGCAGTACTTC. It specifies CASSPLAGVGEQYF.

The chain has TRBV20-1 and TRBJ2-4; D is possibly TRBD1 (6 bases). Per germline, CDR1 DFQATT and CDR2 SNEGSKA (reference sequence). Trimming stripped 4 bases from V and 3 bases from J, with 19 bases between. This CDR3 spans 16 amino acids. The chain's CDR3 is CSAKFPGALGKNIQYF. CDR3 bases: TGCAGTGCTAAGTTTCCAGGGGCTCTGGGCAAAAACATTCAGTACTTC.